Listed below are T cell receptor beta chains from one sample, sequenced in a study of human CD8 memory T cell subsets. TCRdb re-called the 5' RACE reads; every CDR3 protein appears as one record, without DNA. The sample has some 9,000 distinct CDR3 sequences; the top ten hold about 22%. Material for sequencing was CD8+ T cells from PBMCs. These receptors all stem from a human donor in good health. The CDR3 runs from the conserved cysteine through the conserved F or W. A clone size is listed for some rows: how often the clone was seen (once, few, many), or a class if it is expanded.

CDR3: CASSWDPNTVGELFF; V: TRBV6-5; size: NA; J: TRBJ2-2
CDR3: CSARRMEVTYNEQFF; V: TRBV20-1; size: medium-sized; J: TRBJ2-1
CDR3: CASSLVERGHNEQFF; V: TRBV5-1; size: NA; J: TRBJ2-1
CDR3: CASSLGWADNFTDTQYF; V: TRBV7-2; size: NA; J: TRBJ2-3
CDR3: CASSQDLADHYNEQFF; V: TRBV4-3; size: NA; J: TRBJ2-1
CDR3: CASSKQTGLWNYEQYF; V: TRBV27; size: NA; J: TRBJ2-7
CDR3: CASSPNEGPGALYEQYF; V: TRBV18; size: NA; J: TRBJ2-7
CDR3: CASRKQGDGTEAFF; V: TRBV5-5; size: NA; J: TRBJ1-1
CDR3: CSARDYGGGRADNEQFF; V: TRBV20-1; size: NA; J: TRBJ2-1
CDR3: CSAPQGAEGSPLHF; V: TRBV20-1; size: large; J: TRBJ1-6
CDR3: CSVEDWETGGDSTGELFF; V: TRBV29-1; size: medium-sized; J: TRBJ2-2
CDR3: CSVMTAYNTEAFF; V: TRBV29-1; size: medium-sized; J: TRBJ1-1
CDR3: CASSSTGGRTYEQYF; V: TRBV27; size: NA; J: TRBJ2-7
CDR3: CASSFGGHWQYF; V: TRBV7-2; size: NA; J: TRBJ2-3
CDR3: CASSLGAVSGEQYF; V: TRBV7-9; size: NA; J: TRBJ2-7
CDR3: CASSPVRRFDEQFF; V: TRBV6-2/TRBV6-3; size: NA; J: TRBJ2-1
CDR3: CASSKGTSGVEQYF; V: TRBV19; size: NA; J: TRBJ2-7
CDR3: CATPGPRERTDVFYGYTF; V: TRBV21-1; size: NA; J: TRBJ1-2
CDR3: CASSSLIPGPNLQDTQYF; V: TRBV12-3/TRBV12-4; size: NA; J: TRBJ2-3
CDR3: CASSSLAEETQYF; V: TRBV11-2; size: medium-sized; J: TRBJ2-5
CDR3: CASSSPFLGYEQYF; V: TRBV11-2; size: NA; J: TRBJ2-7
CDR3: CASRIASSGNTIYF; V: TRBV4-2; size: medium-sized; J: TRBJ1-3
CDR3: CSAADPSYNEQFF; V: TRBV20-1; size: NA; J: TRBJ2-1
CDR3: CASSFEGIGDTQYF; V: TRBV5-5; size: large; J: TRBJ2-3
CDR3: CATSDLQGSPSSYNEQFF; V: TRBV24-1; size: NA; J: TRBJ2-1
CDR3: CASSSTGLRSYNEQFF; V: TRBV7-9; size: NA; J: TRBJ2-1
CDR3: CSASRGNEQYF; V: TRBV20-1; size: NA; J: TRBJ2-7
CDR3: CATSLGLADTQYF; V: TRBV24-1; size: medium-sized; J: TRBJ2-3
CDR3: CASSLRGDIGEKLFF; V: TRBV12-3/TRBV12-4; size: NA; J: TRBJ1-4
CDR3: CASSQDQDGGAYGYTF; V: TRBV14; size: NA; J: TRBJ1-2
CDR3: CSVEGLAGSGEQFF; V: TRBV29-1; size: medium-sized; J: TRBJ2-1
CDR3: CSVGDWEQGALGQGYTF; V: TRBV29-1; size: NA; J: TRBJ1-2
CDR3: CASSQGTAMNTEAFF; V: TRBV4-1; size: NA; J: TRBJ1-1
CDR3: CASSTTSAQSYNEQFF; V: TRBV7-9; size: NA; J: TRBJ2-1
CDR3: CASSLAKLGEQYF; V: TRBV7-2; size: NA; J: TRBJ2-7
CDR3: CASKGSGAVDTQYF; V: TRBV19; size: NA; J: TRBJ2-3
CDR3: CSALLPNYNEQFF; V: TRBV29-1; size: NA; J: TRBJ2-1
CDR3: CASSFGLAGAEQYF; V: TRBV7-9; size: NA; J: TRBJ2-7
CDR3: CASSQDIKGLAYEQYF; V: TRBV4-3; size: NA; J: TRBJ2-7
CDR3: CASTHRDTEAFF; V: TRBV28; size: medium-sized; J: TRBJ1-1
CDR3: CASSKLAGDGDTQYF; V: TRBV21-1; size: NA; J: TRBJ2-3
CDR3: CSARDLSGYEQYF; V: TRBV20-1; size: NA; J: TRBJ2-7
CDR3: CASRTRGGSSSYEQYF; V: TRBV5-1; size: NA; J: TRBJ2-7
CDR3: CASSDSQDPNTEAFF; V: TRBV6-4; size: NA; J: TRBJ1-1
CDR3: CASSLGGGDTYNEQFF; V: TRBV11-2; size: NA; J: TRBJ2-1
CDR3: CASSLDPTDTQYF; V: TRBV7-3; size: NA; J: TRBJ2-3
CDR3: CASSSRNNEQFF; V: TRBV27; size: NA; J: TRBJ2-1
CDR3: CASSTGQSYEQYF; V: TRBV19; size: medium-sized; J: TRBJ2-7